This T cell receptor (beta chain) derives from a study of cytomegalovirus exposure and HLA in healthy donors. About the study: A later analysis reported the approximately 120 validation repertoires used the same platform as the approximately 660 first-cohort repertoires. General study findings and limits: Cytomegalovirus-associated status was assigned to around 160 TCR beta chains. Researchers reported that a few CMV-associated chains were confirmed in vitro as CMV antigen-specific.

With regard to this clone: The antigen remains undetermined.

V lost 4 bases to trimming and J lost 1 base; unmatched junction nucleotides: 5. Germline CDR1 SGHTA, CDR2 FQGNSA. The CDR3 runs to 15 residues. The method was immunoSEQ multiplex PCR; TCRdb's version includes in-frame clones alone and lacks a portion of them. The sample consists of 90,000 to 120,000 clones, approximately 96% of them appearing once. Specimen: PBMCs. The receptor was derived from a woman under 30 in good health and CMV-seronegative. The V and J genes are TRBV7-2 and TRBJ1-1; 8 bases map to TRBD1. The CDR3 bases are TGTGCCAGCAGCTCCCAGGGACAGGCGAACACTGAAGCTTTCTTT. Its protein product is CASSSQGQANTEAFF.